This T cell receptor (beta chain) was sequenced during a study of shared clonotypes between healthy human individuals. Across several immunoSEQ plates, the genomic DNA of each subset was split evenly. Clones were sequenced by immunoSEQ multiplex PCR, and TCRdb holds only the in-frame ones, with some missing. The sample records around 320,000 clones, roughly 84% being singletons. Trimming stripped 3 bases from V and 1 base from J, with 9 bases between. Per germline, CDR1 GTSNPN and CDR2 SVGIG (reference sequence). The CDR3 has 13 residues. Combination of CD45RO+ cells with CCR7-negative CD45RA+ TemRA cells was used for CD8 memory.

The sample taken for sequencing was memory CD8+ T cells sorted from blood. Subset: CD45RO+ cells pooled with CCR7-negative TemRA cells. The origin of this receptor is a man between 18 and 35 years old in good health. The rearrangement joins TRBV30 to TRBJ1-1; D gene ambiguous. The chain's CDR3 is CAWSWAANTEAFF. As DNA, the CDR3 is TGTGCCTGGAGCTGGGCAGCGAACACTGAAGCTTTCTTT. The variable domain in full, completed from reference TRBV30 and TRBJ1-1, reads SQTIHQWPATLVQPVGSPLSLECTVEGTSNPNLYWYRQAAGRGLQLLFYSVGIGQISSEVPQNLSASRPQDRQFILSSKKLLLSDSGFYLCAWSWAANTEAFFGQGTRLTVV.